This T cell receptor beta chain originates from a study of blood T cell repertoires in COVID-19. About the research overall: Sites in the United States, Italy and Spain provided acute and convalescent COVID-19 samples.

The J segment lost 6 bases and the V segment lost 3 bases, leaving 10 bases of the junction unmatched. This CDR3 has 16 amino acids. Germline V gives CDR1 LGHDT, CDR2 YNNKEL (reference sequence). Adults between about 18 and 95 years of age took part from under 30 US areas. The study assigned cohorts using participant-reported clinical history. Per the authors' pipeline: Reference gene primer amplification in the assay estimated nucleated cell counts. Profiling relied on immunoSEQ multiplex PCR, and the TCRdb table lists in-frame clones only, not all of them. The V and J calls and the clone size are those of that table, but D and trimming were determined from the DNA. The profile shows 200,000 to 250,000 clones, approximately 90% of them singletons.

This receptor was identified in a young man who had recovered from COVID-19. Source material: PBMCs or T cells enriched from blood (not recorded which). The V call is TRBV3-1 (or the pseudogene TRBV3-2), the J call TRBJ2-2; TRBD2 matches 7 bases. The CDR3 DNA reads as TGTGCCAGCAGCCAGGACGGGACTACCTACGCCGGGGAGCTGTTTTTT. Its translation: CASSQDGTTYAGELFF.